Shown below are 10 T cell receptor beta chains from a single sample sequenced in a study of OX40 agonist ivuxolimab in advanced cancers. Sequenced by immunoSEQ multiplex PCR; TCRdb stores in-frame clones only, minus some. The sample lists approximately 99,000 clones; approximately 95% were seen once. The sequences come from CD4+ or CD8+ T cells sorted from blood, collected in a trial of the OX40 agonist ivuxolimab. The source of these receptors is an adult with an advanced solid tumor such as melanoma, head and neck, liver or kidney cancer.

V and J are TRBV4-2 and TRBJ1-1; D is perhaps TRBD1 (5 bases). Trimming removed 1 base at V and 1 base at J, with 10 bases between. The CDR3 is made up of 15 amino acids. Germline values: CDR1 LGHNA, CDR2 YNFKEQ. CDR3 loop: CASSQVEGTNTEAFF. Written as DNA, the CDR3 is TGTGCCAGCAGCCAAGTCGAGGGGACGAACACTGAAGCTTTCTTT.

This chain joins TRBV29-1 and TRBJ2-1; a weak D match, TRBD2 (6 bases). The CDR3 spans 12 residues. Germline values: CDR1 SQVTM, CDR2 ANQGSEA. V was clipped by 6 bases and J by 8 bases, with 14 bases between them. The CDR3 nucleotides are TGCAGCGTGGAGGGCCTGGCAGATGAGCAGTTCTTC. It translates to CSVEGLADEQFF.

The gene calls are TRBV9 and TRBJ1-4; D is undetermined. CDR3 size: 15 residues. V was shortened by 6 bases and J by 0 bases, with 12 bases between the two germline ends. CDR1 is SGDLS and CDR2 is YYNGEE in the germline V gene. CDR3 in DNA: TGTGCCAGCACCCCGGAAGATACAACTAATGAAAAACTGTTTTTT. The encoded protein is CASTPEDTTNEKLFF.

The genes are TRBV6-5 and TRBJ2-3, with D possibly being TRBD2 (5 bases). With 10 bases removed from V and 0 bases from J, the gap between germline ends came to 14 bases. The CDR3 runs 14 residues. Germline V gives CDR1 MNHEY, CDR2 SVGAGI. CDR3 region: CATVGSSSTDTQYF. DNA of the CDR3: TGTGCCACCGTGGGGAGTTCTAGCACAGATACGCAGTATTTT.

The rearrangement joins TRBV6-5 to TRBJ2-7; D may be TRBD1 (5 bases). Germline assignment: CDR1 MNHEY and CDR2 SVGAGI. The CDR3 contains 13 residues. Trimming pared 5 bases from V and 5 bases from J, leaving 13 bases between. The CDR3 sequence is CASSPTTGHEQYF. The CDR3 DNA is TGTGCCAGCAGTCCCACAACAGGTCACGAGCAGTACTTC.

The CDR3: CASSHSSGGGYSNQPQHF. In DNA, the CDR3 is TGTGCCAGCAGCCATTCCTCCGGGGGGGGTTATAGCAATCAGCCCCAGCATTTT. The gene calls are TRBV5-6 and TRBJ1-5; D perhaps matches TRBD1 (5 bases). CDR3 length equals 18 residues. Germline V lookup: CDR1 SGHDT, CDR2 YYEEEE. The V end lost 4 bases, the J end lost 0 bases, and 20 bases lay between the germline ends.

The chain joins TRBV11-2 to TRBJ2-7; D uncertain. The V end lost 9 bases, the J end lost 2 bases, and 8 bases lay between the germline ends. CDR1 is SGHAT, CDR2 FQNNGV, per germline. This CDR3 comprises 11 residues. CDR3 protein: CASSYTYEQYF. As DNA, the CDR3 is TGTGCCAGTTCATATACCTACGAGCAGTACTTC.

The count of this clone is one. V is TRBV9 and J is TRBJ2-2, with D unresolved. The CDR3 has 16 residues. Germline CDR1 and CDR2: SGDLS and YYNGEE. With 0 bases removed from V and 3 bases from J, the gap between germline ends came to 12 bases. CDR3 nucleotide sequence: TGTGCCAGCAGCGTAGCCTGGAGTGTGGACACCGGGGAGCTGTTTTTT. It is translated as CASSVAWSVDTGELFF.

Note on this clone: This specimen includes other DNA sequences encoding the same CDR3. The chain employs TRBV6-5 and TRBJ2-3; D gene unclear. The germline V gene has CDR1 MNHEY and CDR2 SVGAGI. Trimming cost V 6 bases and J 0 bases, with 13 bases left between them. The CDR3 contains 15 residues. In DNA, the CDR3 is TGTGCCAGCAGCTCGACCTTTTCTAGCACAGATACGCAGTATTTT. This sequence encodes CASSSTFSSTDTQYF.

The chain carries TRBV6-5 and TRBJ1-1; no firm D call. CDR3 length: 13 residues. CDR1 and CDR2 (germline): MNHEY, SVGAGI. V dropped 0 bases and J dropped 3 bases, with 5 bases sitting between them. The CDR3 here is CASSYSSYTEAFF. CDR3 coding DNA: TGTGCCAGCAGTTACTCGTCCTACACTGAAGCTTTCTTT.